This is a list of T cell receptor beta chains from one sample in a study of blood T cell repertoires in COVID-19. Method: immunoSEQ multiplex PCR; TCRdb's copy keeps in-frame clones and lacks some. Of 25,000 to 35,000 clones in the sample, 80% to 90% are singletons; the top ten hold 15% to 20%. What was sequenced was peripheral blood. The source of these receptors is a man older than 75 with acute or convalescent COVID-19. Both conserved end residues are part of each CDR3. D genes are given only for firm matches. Rows may omit the clone size; those that give it use once, few, many or a size class.

j_call | d_call | clone_size | v_call | cdr3_nt | cdr3_aa
TRBJ2-3 | . | once | TRBV2 | TGTGCCAGCAGTCGGGGGAGGACAGATACGCAGTATTTT | CASSRGRTDTQYF
TRBJ2-7 | . | . | TRBV5-1 | TGCGCCAGCAGCTTGAGTGGCAGATCCTACGAGCAGTACTTC | CASSLSGRSYEQYF
TRBJ2-7 | . | . | TRBV30 | TGTGCCTGGAGTGTTGGGCCTTATGAGCAGTACTTC | CAWSVGPYEQYF
TRBJ2-4 | . | . | TRBV5-1 | TGCGCCAGCAGCTTGGATGTGGGGGCTGCCAAAAACATTCAGTACTTC | CASSLDVGAAKNIQYF
TRBJ2-3 | . | . | TRBV27 | TGTGCCAGCCGCTGGGGCGGCCGCACAGATACGCAGTATTTT | CASRWGGRTDTQYF
TRBJ1-3 | . | . | TRBV18 | TGTGCCAGCTCAAGGGAGCCGTGGGGGCCTGGAAACACCATATATTTT | CASSREPWGPGNTIYF
TRBJ2-7 | . | . | TRBV7-3 | TGTGCCAGCAGCTTAATGGTGGATGGGGGCAAAAAATACTTC | CASSLMVDGGKKYF
TRBJ2-2 | . | . | TRBV7-2 | TGTGCCAGCACATTGGGGCGGTACACCGGGGAGCTGTTTTTT | CASTLGRYTGELFF
TRBJ2-7 | . | . | TRBV6-5 | TGTGCCAGCACCGCGACAGTGTCCTACGAGCAGTACTTC | CASTATVSYEQYF
TRBJ1-4 | . | once | TRBV27 | TGTGCCAGCAGTCCAAGAATCGTCGGGGGATCTCGAGAAAAACTGTTTTTT | CASSPRIVGGSREKLFF
TRBJ2-5 | TRBD2 | . | TRBV18 | TGTGCCAGCTCACTAGCGGGGGGCCACCAAGAGACCCAGTACTTC | CASSLAGGHQETQYF
TRBJ1-5 | TRBD1 | . | TRBV6-5 | TGTGCCAGCAGTTACTCGACAGGGGCCAATCAGCCCCAGCATTTT | CASSYSTGANQPQHF
TRBJ1-4 | . | . | TRBV19 | TGTGCCAGTAGTCCCAGGAGGAATTCCGAAAAACTGTTTTTT | CASSPRRNSEKLFF
TRBJ2-5 | . | . | TRBV5-1 | TGCGCCAGCAGCTTGGCCCTACATGGAGGAGAGACCCAGTACTTC | CASSLALHGGETQYF
TRBJ1-2 | . | . | TRBV6-5 | TGTGCCAGCAGTCCCACCTTTGGCCCCTATGGCTACACCTTC | CASSPTFGPYGYTF
TRBJ1-2 | . | . | TRBV6-5 | TGTGCCAGCAGTTTTACACAGGGCCCCTACACCTTC | CASSFTQGPYTF
TRBJ1-5 | . | . | TRBV30 | TGTGCCTGGAGTGTACCCGAGGGGGAGACGCCCCAGCATTTT | CAWSVPEGETPQHF
TRBJ1-2 | . | . | TRBV7-9 | TGTGCCAGCAGCACAGGGAATTACTATGGCTACACCTTC | CASSTGNYYGYTF
TRBJ2-5 | TRBD1 | . | TRBV4-2 | TGTGCCAGCAGCCAACCAACAGGGGGTGCCCAAGAGACCCAGTACTTC | CASSQPTGGAQETQYF
TRBJ2-6 | TRBD1 | . | TRBV7-9 | TGTGCCAGCAGCAACACGGGACAGGGGACCCACTCTGGGGCCAACGTCCTGACTTTC | CASSNTGQGTHSGANVLTF
TRBJ2-1 | TRBD2 | . | TRBV5-1 | TGCGCCAGTCAGCCGGGGGGTGCCTACAATGAGCAGTTCTTC | CASQPGGAYNEQFF
TRBJ1-1 | TRBD1 | . | TRBV7-3 | TGTGCCAGCAGCAAGACAGGGGGCGCCGGTGAAGCTTTCTTT | CASSKTGGAGEAFF
TRBJ2-7 | . | . | TRBV6-6 | TGTGCCAGCAGTTCTGGAGGCGAGCAGTACTTC | CASSSGGEQYF